This TCR beta chain was found in a study of immune evolution from preneoplasia to lung adenocarcinoma. Clones were sequenced by immunoSEQ multiplex PCR, and TCRdb holds only the in-frame ones, with some missing. The sample lists 5,000 to 6,000 clones; around 80% were seen once. CDR1 is SEHNR and CDR2 is FQNEAQ in the germline V gene (reference sequence). Trimming shortened V by 1 base and J by 3 bases, and 12 bases separated the two germline ends. The CDR3 runs to 15 residues. Each case's diagnosis was confirmed by two pathologists on H&E. Findings and caveats of the study: T cell clonality was higher in KRAS-mutant than EGFR-mutant or wild-type nodules. Later-stage lesions appeared to have more T cells, more diversity, less clonality.

This clone came up once. Its cognate antigen is unknown. This sequence originates from a person aged 55-80 years with lung adenocarcinoma. Sequences were obtained from FFPE minimally invasive lung adenocarcinoma tissue. The chain recombines TRBV7-9 with TRBJ1-1; maybe TRBD1 (6 bases). CDR3 sequence reads: CASSLGSNRDTEAFF. The DNA of the CDR3 is TGTGCCAGCAGCTTAGGCTCCAACAGGGACACTGAAGCTTTCTTT. Variable domain in full (rest from reference TRBV7-9 and TRBJ1-1): DTGVSQNPRHKITKRGQNVTFRCDPISEHNRLYWYRQTLGQGPEFLTYFQNEAQLEKSRLLSDRFSAERPKGSFSTLEIQRTEQGDSAMYLCASSLGSNRDTEAFFGQGTRLTVV.